Listed here are 3 T cell receptor beta chains from one sample, sequenced in a study of blood T cell repertoires in COVID-19. Assay used: immunoSEQ multiplex PCR; TCRdb lists only in-frame clones, some missing. The sample includes about 150,000 clones, 87% of them seen just once. The specimen sequenced was PBMCs or T cells enriched from blood (not recorded which). The receptors shown here come from a woman between 40 and 50 years old who had been exposed to COVID-19.

The V call is TRBV19, the J call TRBJ1-2; the D gene is possibly TRBD1 (5 bases). Germline values: CDR1 LNHDA, CDR2 SQIVND (reference sequence). V dropped 7 bases and J dropped 1 base, with 22 bases sitting between them. This CDR3 region has 17 residues. Written as DNA, the CDR3 is TGTGCCAGTACCCCGATGTGGGGGAGGGGTGTTAACTATGGCTACACCTTC. It translates to CASTPMWGRGVNYGYTF.

This chain uses TRBV7-9 with TRBJ1-6; tentative D call: TRBD1 (6 bases). The ends were cut back, 3 bases at V and 9 bases at J, with 9 bases in the middle. Germline-derived CDR1 and CDR2 are SEHNR and FQNEAQ (reference sequence). The CDR3 totals 13 residues. The CDR3 DNA follows: TGTGCCAGCAGCTTTAACAGGGTTTCACCCCTCCACTTT. Translating gives CASSFNRVSPLHF.

The chain links TRBV12-3 or TRBV12-4 to TRBJ1-1; D is unresolved. The CDR3 extends over 13 amino acids. V was trimmed by 3 bases and J by 1 base, leaving 6 bases between them. This CDR3 is CASSFGGNTEAFF. The DNA of the CDR3 is TGTGCCAGCAGTTTTGGAGGGAACACTGAAGCTTTCTTT.